This record looks at one T cell receptor beta chain sequence and its context. What it binds is not known. Trimming at V came to 4 bases and at J to 3 bases, leaving 6 bases not matched to a gene. The CDR3 runs to 16 residues. Germline CDR1 is SGHVT and CDR2 is SQSDAQ. The data derive from a study of response to subunit inactivated influenza vaccine. Overall study findings and caveats: The authors offered the suggestion that each seasonal influenza vaccination recruits few new T cells.

TCRdb reprocessed the RT-PCR reads with MiXCR, giving one entry per CDR3 protein. The sample shows approximately 500,000 distinct CDR3 sequences, 13% of them seen only once. The sequence was obtained from a man in his forties or fifties who received an inactivated influenza vaccine. The sample consisted of PBMCs from blood, taken roughly 46 days after vaccination. The chain is built from TRBV7-4 and TRBJ2-1; 10 bases align to TRBD1. The CDR3 here is CASSYSGTGDYNEQFF. The CDR3 DNA reads as TGTGCCAGCAGCTATTCCGGGACAGGGGACTACAATGAGCAGTTCTTC.